This is a list of T cell receptor beta chains from one sample in a study of T cells in Graves' hyperthyroidism and ophthalmopathy. From the multiplex PCR reads, TCRdb called clonotypes with MiXCR, one entry per CDR3 protein. The repertoire includes roughly 400,000 distinct CDR3 sequences, roughly 14% of them detected once, and around a quarter sits in the top ten. What was sequenced was blood. Every receptor here comes from a woman aged 18 to 35 with Graves' hyperthyroidism that later progressed to Graves' ophthalmopathy. Each CDR3 is given with its conserved first and last residue. The D gene is left open where the match is weak. The size of a clone is reported for some rows only, either as once, few or many, or as a class for expanded clones.

abundance: many; d_gene: TRBD2; len: 15; j_gene: TRBJ2-3; v_gene: TRBV9; CDR3nt: TGTGCCAGCAGCGCCACAGGGACTAGCGAAGATACGCAGTATTTT; CDR3aa: CASSATGTSEDTQYF
abundance: many; d_gene: .; len: 14; j_gene: TRBJ1-1; v_gene: TRBV10-3; CDR3nt: TGTGCCATCAAAAGGACCAACTTGAACACTGAAGCTTTCTTT; CDR3aa: CAIKRTNLNTEAFF
abundance: many; d_gene: .; len: 14; j_gene: TRBJ2-3; v_gene: TRBV28; CDR3nt: TGTGCCAGCAGTTGGGGCCAACCGGGGGATACGCAGTATTTT; CDR3aa: CASSWGQPGDTQYF
abundance: many; d_gene: .; len: 10; j_gene: TRBJ2-1; v_gene: TRBV20-1; CDR3nt: TGCAGTGCTCGATCTGTAGTGGAGTTCTTC; CDR3aa: CSARSVVEFF
abundance: many; d_gene: TRBD2; len: 15; j_gene: TRBJ2-7; v_gene: TRBV20-1; CDR3nt: TGCAGTGCTAGAGATGACCGGGGGGTCATCAACGAGCAGTACTTC; CDR3aa: CSARDDRGVINEQYF
abundance: many; d_gene: .; len: 10; j_gene: TRBJ2-7; v_gene: TRBV20-1; CDR3nt: TGCAGTGCTAGCGGGGGCGGGCAGTACTTC; CDR3aa: CSASGGGQYF
abundance: many; d_gene: .; len: 15; j_gene: TRBJ2-3; v_gene: TRBV11-2; CDR3nt: TGTGCCAGCAGGTCTAACAGGGAGGGTAAAAATACGCAGTATTTT; CDR3aa: CASRSNREGKNTQYF
abundance: .; d_gene: TRBD2; len: 18; j_gene: TRBJ2-4; v_gene: TRBV4-1; CDR3nt: TGCGCCAGCAGCCTCCGACTAGCGGGAGGGTATAACAAAAACATTCAGTACTTC; CDR3aa: CASSLRLAGGYNKNIQYF
abundance: .; d_gene: .; len: 16; j_gene: TRBJ2-1; v_gene: TRBV14; CDR3nt: TGTGCCAGCAGTCAAGGGGTTAGTTGGAACTACAATGAGCAGTTCTTC; CDR3aa: CASSQGVSWNYNEQFF
abundance: many; d_gene: TRBD2; len: 15; j_gene: TRBJ2-1; v_gene: TRBV2; CDR3nt: TGTGCCAGCAGAGGGACTAGCGGGAGGAAAAATGAGCAGTTCTTC; CDR3aa: CASRGTSGRKNEQFF
abundance: few; d_gene: .; len: 13; j_gene: TRBJ2-3; v_gene: TRBV24-1; CDR3nt: TGTGCCACCAGCGGGAATCCGGCGGATACGCAGTATTTT; CDR3aa: CATSGNPADTQYF
abundance: .; d_gene: .; len: 16; j_gene: TRBJ1-1; v_gene: TRBV7-2; CDR3nt: TGTGCCAGCGGCTCCGATTTCGCGGGGGCGCGAACTGAAGCTTTCTTT; CDR3aa: CASGSDFAGARTEAFF
abundance: many; d_gene: .; len: 15; j_gene: TRBJ2-7; v_gene: TRBV27; CDR3nt: TGTGCCAGCAGTTTATCTCGAGAAGGGGGCTACGAGCAGTACTTC; CDR3aa: CASSLSREGGYEQYF
abundance: many; d_gene: .; len: 17; j_gene: TRBJ1-5; v_gene: TRBV6-1; CDR3nt: TGTGCCAGCAGTGAAGTGTTCCGGGCCCGGTTCAATCAGCCCCAGCATTTT; CDR3aa: CASSEVFRARFNQPQHF
abundance: few; d_gene: TRBD2; len: 24; j_gene: TRBJ2-2; v_gene: TRBV11-3; CDR3nt: TGTGCCAGCAGCTTAGATAACCCCTGGCTAGCGGGCCGAGGTGGGGGTTCGGTTGGCGGGGAGCTGTTTTTT; CDR3aa: CASSLDNPWLAGRGGGSVGGELFF
abundance: .; d_gene: TRBD1; len: 20; j_gene: TRBJ2-6; v_gene: TRBV5-1; CDR3nt: TGCGCCAGCAGCATGCACAGGGGGTTCTTCTCATTCCCCGGGGCCAACGTCCTGACTTTC; CDR3aa: CASSMHRGFFSFPGANVLTF
abundance: .; d_gene: .; len: 15; j_gene: TRBJ2-2; v_gene: TRBV10-1; CDR3nt: TGCGCCAGCAGTGAAGAAGGTTCCCTCGGCGGGGAGCTGTTTTTT; CDR3aa: CASSEEGSLGGELFF
abundance: many; d_gene: .; len: 14; j_gene: TRBJ1-5; v_gene: TRBV6-1; CDR3nt: TGTGCCAGCAGTGAATGGGGGCTCCAACAGCCCCAGCATTTT; CDR3aa: CASSEWGLQQPQHF
abundance: many; d_gene: TRBD1; len: 15; j_gene: TRBJ2-1; v_gene: TRBV27; CDR3nt: TGTGCCAGCAGTTTTGGACAGGGGGCTGGCAATGAGCAGTTCTTC; CDR3aa: CASSFGQGAGNEQFF
abundance: .; d_gene: TRBD2; len: 18; j_gene: TRBJ2-5; v_gene: TRBV5-1; CDR3nt: TGCGCCAGCAGCTGGGGTCTCCTTCTAGCGGGAGGGGGGGAGACCCAGTACTTC; CDR3aa: CASSWGLLLAGGGETQYF
abundance: many; d_gene: TRBD1; len: 15; j_gene: TRBJ2-3; v_gene: TRBV6-1; CDR3nt: TGTGCCAGCAGTCAGGGACAGGGGGCCACAGATACGCAGTATTTT; CDR3aa: CASSQGQGATDTQYF
abundance: .; d_gene: .; len: 14; j_gene: TRBJ1-5; v_gene: TRBV19; CDR3nt: TGTGCCAGTACCTGGGGGGTTAGCAATCAGCCCCAGCATTTT; CDR3aa: CASTWGVSNQPQHF
abundance: few; d_gene: .; len: 13; j_gene: TRBJ1-6; v_gene: TRBV4-1; CDR3nt: TGCGCCAGCAGCCAGGCGCCCTTCCGGCCCCTCCACTTT; CDR3aa: CASSQAPFRPLHF
abundance: many; d_gene: .; len: 12; j_gene: TRBJ2-3; v_gene: TRBV27; CDR3nt: TGTGCCAGCACGGACGTCACAGATACGCAGTATTTT; CDR3aa: CASTDVTDTQYF
abundance: .; d_gene: TRBD2; len: 16; j_gene: TRBJ2-1; v_gene: TRBV19; CDR3nt: TGTGCCAGTAGTACTCCCTGGCGGGGGTTCTACAATGAGCAGTTCTTC; CDR3aa: CASSTPWRGFYNEQFF
abundance: many; d_gene: TRBD2; len: 15; j_gene: TRBJ2-5; v_gene: TRBV27; CDR3nt: TGTGCCAGCAGTGCGGCACTAGCGGGAGTAGAGACCCAGTACTTC; CDR3aa: CASSAALAGVETQYF
abundance: .; d_gene: .; len: 14; j_gene: TRBJ2-7; v_gene: TRBV5-4; CDR3nt: TGTGCCAGCAGCTCACAAGGGAAGATCTACGAGCAGTACTTC; CDR3aa: CASSSQGKIYEQYF
abundance: many; d_gene: .; len: 14; j_gene: TRBJ1-5; v_gene: TRBV7-9; CDR3nt: TGTGCCAGCAGCTTAACGGGCCCCAATCAGCCCCAGCATTTT; CDR3aa: CASSLTGPNQPQHF
abundance: few; d_gene: .; len: 16; j_gene: TRBJ2-1; v_gene: TRBV12-3/TRBV12-4; CDR3nt: TGTGCCAGCACCTCCAGACTTTTCTCCACCTACAATGAGCAGTTCTTC; CDR3aa: CASTSRLFSTYNEQFF
abundance: many; d_gene: TRBD2; len: 17; j_gene: TRBJ2-1; v_gene: TRBV7-2; CDR3nt: TGTGCCAGCAGCTTAGGTCAGACTAGCCCGCGTTACAATGAGCAGTTCTTC; CDR3aa: CASSLGQTSPRYNEQFF
abundance: many; d_gene: .; len: 11; j_gene: TRBJ2-7; v_gene: TRBV20-1; CDR3nt: TGCAGTGCTCACAACGTAGGGGAGCAGTACTTC; CDR3aa: CSAHNVGEQYF
abundance: many; d_gene: TRBD2; len: 18; j_gene: TRBJ2-2; v_gene: TRBV12-3/TRBV12-4; CDR3nt: TGTGCCAGCAGTCCCGAGGCGGGAGAGAACGTGAACACCGGGGAGCTGTTTTTT; CDR3aa: CASSPEAGENVNTGELFF
abundance: .; d_gene: TRBD1; len: 16; j_gene: TRBJ1-1; v_gene: TRBV5-1; CDR3nt: TGCGCCAGCAGCTTGTTGCCCCCAGGGGGTAACACTGAAGCTTTCTTT; CDR3aa: CASSLLPPGGNTEAFF
abundance: few; d_gene: TRBD2; len: 15; j_gene: TRBJ2-2; v_gene: TRBV27; CDR3nt: TGTGCCAGCAGTTATTACGGGAGGGGGACCGGGGAGCTGTTTTTT; CDR3aa: CASSYYGRGTGELFF
abundance: many; d_gene: .; len: 15; j_gene: TRBJ1-6; v_gene: TRBV15; CDR3nt: TGTGCCACCAGCAGTTACAGGGTAGATAATTCACCCCTCCACTTT; CDR3aa: CATSSYRVDNSPLHF
abundance: few; d_gene: .; len: 15; j_gene: TRBJ2-1; v_gene: TRBV20-1; CDR3nt: TGCAGTGCTAGACTCGTGGGGGGCGTATACAATGAGCAGTTCTTC; CDR3aa: CSARLVGGVYNEQFF
abundance: many; d_gene: .; len: 13; j_gene: TRBJ2-2; v_gene: TRBV20-1; CDR3nt: TGCAGTGCTAGATATCAGGGGAGAGGGGAGCTGTTTTTT; CDR3aa: CSARYQGRGELFF
abundance: many; d_gene: .; len: 13; j_gene: TRBJ2-1; v_gene: TRBV28; CDR3nt: TGTGCCAGCAGTCTATCCCTCTACAATGAGCAGTTCTTC; CDR3aa: CASSLSLYNEQFF
abundance: many; d_gene: TRBD2; len: 19; j_gene: TRBJ2-3; v_gene: TRBV6-1; CDR3nt: TGTGCCAGCAGTTACCTAGCCCAGACTAGCGGACATAGCACAGATACGCAGTATTTT; CDR3aa: CASSYLAQTSGHSTDTQYF
abundance: few; d_gene: TRBD2; len: 23; j_gene: TRBJ2-1; v_gene: TRBV5-6; CDR3nt: TGTGCCAGCATCAATTCGTGGCTCTACGGGACTAGCTTTTCCCCGGGCTCCTACAATGAGCAGTTCTTC; CDR3aa: CASINSWLYGTSFSPGSYNEQFF
abundance: few; d_gene: .; len: 14; j_gene: TRBJ2-7; v_gene: TRBV2; CDR3nt: TGTGCCAGCAGCGTGCTAGGGGACGGCTACGAGCAGTACTTC; CDR3aa: CASSVLGDGYEQYF
abundance: many; d_gene: TRBD1; len: 15; j_gene: TRBJ1-2; v_gene: TRBV3-1; CDR3nt: TGTGCCAGCAGCCATTGGGAGGACAGGGGGGATGGCTACACCTTC; CDR3aa: CASSHWEDRGDGYTF
abundance: once; d_gene: TRBD2; len: 15; j_gene: TRBJ2-3; v_gene: TRBV19; CDR3nt: TGTGCCAGTAGTTGGGCGGGAGGAGGCACAGATACGCAGTATTTT; CDR3aa: CASSWAGGGTDTQYF
abundance: many; d_gene: .; len: 13; j_gene: TRBJ2-2; v_gene: TRBV28; CDR3nt: TGTGCCAGCACCACCCTTAACACCGGGGAGCTGTTTTTT; CDR3aa: CASTTLNTGELFF
abundance: many; d_gene: TRBD2; len: 14; j_gene: TRBJ2-7; v_gene: TRBV20-1; CDR3nt: TGCAGTGCTAGAAAGCCGGGAGGGCCTACCGAGCAGTACTTC; CDR3aa: CSARKPGGPTEQYF
abundance: few; d_gene: TRBD2; len: 19; j_gene: TRBJ2-1; v_gene: TRBV6-1; CDR3nt: TGTGCCAGCAGTTACGCGCGACTAGCGGGGGGTTACTCCTACAATGAGCAGCTCTTC; CDR3aa: CASSYARLAGGYSYNEQLF
abundance: many; d_gene: .; len: 18; j_gene: TRBJ2-3; v_gene: TRBV7-9; CDR3nt: TGTGCCAGCAGTCTCCAGCTAGCGCGGCGGGAAGGCACAGATACGCAGTATTTT; CDR3aa: CASSLQLARREGTDTQYF
abundance: many; d_gene: .; len: 14; j_gene: TRBJ2-7; v_gene: TRBV9; CDR3nt: TGTGCCAGCAGCGTAGTACCTAATATGGCCGAGCAGTACTTC; CDR3aa: CASSVVPNMAEQYF
abundance: few; d_gene: .; len: 14; j_gene: TRBJ2-3; v_gene: TRBV13; CDR3nt: TGTGCCAGCAGCTACAGGGTGGGCCCAGATACGCAGTATTTT; CDR3aa: CASSYRVGPDTQYF
abundance: .; d_gene: .; len: 18; j_gene: TRBJ1-5; v_gene: TRBV4-1; CDR3nt: TGCGCCAGCAGCCAAATTTTCGTGAAGGGCAGGGCAGGGTTGCCCCAGCATTTT; CDR3aa: CASSQIFVKGRAGLPQHF
abundance: many; d_gene: TRBD1; len: 17; j_gene: TRBJ2-4; v_gene: TRBV6-1; CDR3nt: TGTGCCAGCAGTGGGACAGGGGGCGCGGGAGCCAAAAACATTCAGTACTTC; CDR3aa: CASSGTGGAGAKNIQYF
abundance: many; d_gene: TRBD1; len: 19; j_gene: TRBJ2-7; v_gene: TRBV28; CDR3nt: TGTGCCAGCAGTGGGTGGACAGGGGGCGCGAGCGGGAGGATCCACGAGCAGTACTTC; CDR3aa: CASSGWTGGASGRIHEQYF
abundance: .; d_gene: .; len: 14; j_gene: TRBJ2-5; v_gene: TRBV6-5; CDR3nt: TGTGCCAGCAGTTGCGGGGGCAGGGGGGAGACCCAGTACTTC; CDR3aa: CASSCGGRGETQYF